This entry concerns a single T cell receptor (beta chain). These data originate in a study of blood T cell repertoires in COVID-19. Study-wide background: Samples taken during acute and convalescent COVID-19 were collected in the United States, Italy and Spain. Sources were T cells, B-cell-depleted T cells, or PBMCs; the material itself was cDNA or gDNA.

Study processing details: Estimation of nucleated cell counts relied on the amplification of reference gene primers. Clones were read by immunoSEQ multiplex PCR, and TCRdb kept only the in-frame ones, dropping some. The DNA was the basis for D and trimming; V, J and clone size are from that table. The profile shows 150,000 to 200,000 clones, roughly four fifths of them singletons. V was shortened by 3 bases and J by 2 bases, with 14 bases between the two germline ends. CDR1 is MNHEY and CDR2 is SVGEGT in the germline V gene. The CDR3 runs to 15 residues. The chain joins TRBV6-2 or TRBV6-3 to TRBJ2-7, with a possible D match to TRBD2 (6 bases). The origin of this receptor is an older man with active or convalescent COVID-19. Sequencing input: peripheral blood. The CDR3 coding sequence is TGTGCCAGCAGTTATCCTCAGGAGGGGCCCTACGAGCAGTACTTC. Translation: CASSYPQEGPYEQYF.